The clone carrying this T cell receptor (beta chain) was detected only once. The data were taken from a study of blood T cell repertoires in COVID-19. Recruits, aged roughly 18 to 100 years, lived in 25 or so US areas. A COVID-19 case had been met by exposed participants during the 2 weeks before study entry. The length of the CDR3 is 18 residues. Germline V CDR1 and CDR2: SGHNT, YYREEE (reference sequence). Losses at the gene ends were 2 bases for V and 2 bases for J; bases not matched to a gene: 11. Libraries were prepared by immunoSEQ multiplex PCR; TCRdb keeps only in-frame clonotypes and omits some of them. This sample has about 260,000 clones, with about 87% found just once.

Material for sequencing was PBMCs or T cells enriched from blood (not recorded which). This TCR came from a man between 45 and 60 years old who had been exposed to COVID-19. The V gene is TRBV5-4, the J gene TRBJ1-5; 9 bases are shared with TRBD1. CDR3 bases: TGTGCCAGCAGCTTCCGGGACAGGGTGAGTGATCGCAATCAGCCCCAGCATTTT. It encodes CASSFRDRVSDRNQPQHF.